What follows are 3 T cell receptor beta chains derived from one specimen sequenced in a study of T cell repertoires in cytomegalovirus infection. TCRdb called the reads again in MiXCR, with one record for every CDR3 protein. The profile shows about 890,000 distinct CDR3 sequences, roughly 30% of them singletons. Antigens for these TCRs are unknown. The sequencing used cultured CD8+ T cells from PBMCs, collected from culture after CMV antigen stimulation. These receptors were collected from a human donor in good health (CMV status not recorded). Some clones in this sample may be carry-over from other donors' samples.

The chain uses TRBV7-2 and TRBJ1-2; D gene unclear. This CDR3 comprises 15 residues. The germline V gene encodes CDR1 SGHTA and CDR2 FQGNSA. V dropped 6 bases and J dropped 4 bases, with 18 bases sitting between them. The CDR3 sequence is CASSPFEATPYGYTF. CDR3 DNA sequence: TGTGCCAGCAGTCCTTTTGAGGCAACGCCCTATGGCTACACCTTC. Based on the CDR3 plus reference TRBV7-2 and TRBJ1-2, the full variable domain is GAGVSQSPSNKVTEKGKDVELRCDPISGHTALYWYRQSLGQGLEFLIYFQGNSAPDKSGLPSDRFSAERTGGSVSTLTIQRTQQEDSAVYLCASSPFEATPYGYTFGSGTRLTVV.

This clonotype was counted only a few times. The chain has TRBV20-1 and TRBJ1-5, with 8 bases aligning to TRBD1. With 0 bases clipped from V and 3 bases from J, the junction kept 7 bases outside the gene matches. The CDR3 is made up of 16 amino acids. Germline-derived CDR1 and CDR2 are DFQATT and SNEGSKA (reference sequence). DNA of the CDR3: TGCAGTGCTAGAGAGTTACAGGGGGACGACAATCAGCCCCAGCATTTT. Protein product: CSARELQGDDNQPQHF.

This clonotype was seen a few times. J is TRBJ2-2 and V is TRBV9; 15 bases match TRBD2. Germline V gene data show CDR1 as SGDLS and CDR2 as YYNGEE. V lost 4 bases to trimming and J lost 0 bases; unmatched junction nucleotides: 16. This CDR3 is 22 amino acids long. CDR3: CASSTQTPGLAGGDPNTGELFF. The CDR3 DNA is TGTGCCAGCAGCACCCAGACCCCGGGACTAGCGGGGGGAGACCCGAACACCGGGGAGCTGTTTTTT.